One and the same sample provided the 18 T cell receptor beta chains below, sequenced in a study of tumor-infiltrating lymphocytes in primary liver carcinoma. Production of TCR beta cDNA used 500 ng total RNA together with a constant-region primer. It was through three nested multiplex PCR rounds of slightly modified ARM-PCR that TCR beta libraries arose. Investigators reported that the first two PCR rounds, at 10 to 11 cycles each, used TRBV1-TRBV30 forward primers with a C-beta reverse primer. TCRdb used MiXCR to reprocess the multiplex PCR reads, holding one entry per CDR3 protein. The table lists nearly 50,000 distinct CDR3 sequences, over 65% of them singletons. Co-extraction of RNA and DNA was performed on roughly 17-32 mg of unsorted bulk tissue. The sample taken for sequencing was liver tumor tissue from sampling region 3. As for subset: tumor region T3, left-lateral pole. These receptors were taken from a middle-aged man with primary liver carcinoma and hepatitis B virus infection.

In this sample, this clonotype turned up a few times. This may stem from a read error, because a much larger clone lies one nucleotide away. The chain uses TRBV28 and TRBJ1-2; 11 bases are shared with TRBD1. Looked up from germline, CDR1 is MDHEN and CDR2 is SYDVKM. The CDR3 spans 20 residues. The V gene end was trimmed by 10 bases and the J gene end by 4 bases; junction bases not matched to a gene: 26. The CDR3 reads CANTSTGTGGTPDALYGYTF. CDR3 DNA: TGTGCCAACACTTCGACCGGGACAGGGGGAACCCCCGACGCCCTCTATGGCTACACCTTC.

This clonotype was picked up one time. Compared with germline, one end of the junction differs, possibly owing to a read error. CDR3 sequence reads: CASSSEVGDEKLFF. The DNA for the CDR3 is TGTGCCAGCAGCTCAGAGGTTGGCGACGAAAAACTGTTTTTC. The V and J genes are TRBV11-2 and TRBJ1-4, with no clear D. The CDR3 totals 14 residues. CDR1 and CDR2 (germline): SGHAT, FQNNGV.

There are many counts of this clonotype. V and J are TRBV5-1 and TRBJ2-7; D ambiguous. Trimming took off 2 bases at V and 1 base at J, with 7 bases between the two ends. The CDR3 runs 13 residues. From germline, CDR1 is SGHRS and CDR2 YFSETQ. CDR3: CASSLTGSYEQYF. The CDR3 DNA reads TGCGCCAGCAGCTTAACTGGTTCCTACGAGCAGTACTTC.

The gene calls are TRBV5-1 and TRBJ2-7, with 10 bases aligning to TRBD2. Germline V gives CDR1 SGHRS, CDR2 YFSETQ. This CDR3 comprises 15 residues. The CDR3 DNA follows: TGCGTTAGCAGCTTGACTAGCGGGCAGGCCTACGAGCAGTACTTC. Its translation: CVSSLTSGQAYEQYF.

Details on this clonotype: A much larger clone lies one base from this, so it may be a read error. This chain links TRBV28 with TRBJ2-7; 8 bases are a match to TRBD2. The CDR3 loop spans 14 amino acids. Germline CDR1 is MDHEN and CDR2 is SYDVKM. The CDR3, as DNA: TGTGCCAGCAGTTTATCGGGAGGGGCCTACAAGCAGTACTTC. Its protein is CASSLSGGAYKQYF.

On this clonotype itself: The junction departs from the called germline gene at one end, perhaps through a read error. The chain is built from TRBV6-5 and TRBJ2-2, with no clear D. CDR1 and CDR2 (germline): MNHEY, SVGAGI. The CDR3 runs 17 residues. This CDR3 reads CVSSLRPPGVNTVELFF. The CDR3 DNA follows: TGTGTCAGCAGTCTTCGCCCACCTGGAGTGAACACCGTGGAGCTGTTTTTT.

This clonotype was recorded only once. An end of the junction does not agree with germline; a read error may underlie this. The chain employs TRBV11-2 and TRBJ2-7, with 8 positions matching TRBD2. Germline CDR1 is SGHAT and CDR2 is FQNNGV. CDR3 length: 15 residues. The CDR3 DNA is TGTGCCAGCAGCCAATATTCGGGAGGGGACTACGGGCAGTGCTTC. It is translated as CASSQYSGGDYGQCF.

With regard to this clonotype: This may arise from a read error, as a much more abundant clone is one base away. The chain has TRBV5-5 and TRBJ2-7; D not certain. In germline, CDR1 is SGHKS, CDR2 YYEKEE (reference sequence). This CDR3 comprises 14 residues. The CDR3 loop is CASSLRDGPYDQYF. The CDR3 region has the DNA TGTGCCAGCAGCTTGCGCGACGGCCCCTACGATCAGTACTTC.

About this clonotype itself: Mismatch with germline at one junction end may stem from a read error. The V and J genes are TRBV6-6 and TRBJ2-1; 9 bases map to TRBD2. CDR1 and CDR2 (germline): MNHNY, SVGAGI (reference sequence). The CDR3 is made up of 16 amino acids. CDR3 in DNA: TGTGCCGGCAGTTCCTCATATGACCTAGCGGGGAATGAGCAGTTCTTC. Encoded protein: CAGSSSYDLAGNEQFF.

Details on this clonotype: Since the CDR3 does not end with the conserved phenylalanine or tryptophan, this likely comes from a read error. The chain links TRBV10-3 to TRBJ2-5; 7 bases are shared with TRBD1. The CDR3 consists of 14 residues. Germline loops: CDR1 ENHRY, CDR2 SYGVKD. CDR3 sequence reads: CGISEGQNRETQYL. CDR3 nucleotide sequence: TGTGGCATCAGTGAGGGACAGAACCGAGAGACCCAGTACTTA.

CDR3 sequence: CASRRGTQGNEQFF. The CDR3 DNA sequence: TGTGCCAGCAGGCGGGGCACCCAAGGCAATGAGCAGTTCTTC. The rearrangement uses TRBV2 and TRBJ2-1; weak D call: TRBD2 (6 bases). Trimming took off 6 bases at V and 6 bases at J, with 15 bases between the two ends. The CDR3 loop spans 14 amino acids. The V gene's germline CDR1 is SNHLY and CDR2 FYNNEI.

This clonotype was counted between two and nine times. This could be a read error, since a much larger clone is one nucleotide away. The DNA of the CDR3 is TGTGTCAGCAGTTTAGTAGCGCCTGGGGCCAACGTCCTGACTTTC. It encodes CVSSLVAPGANVLTF. V gene TRBV12-3 or TRBV12-4 combines with J gene TRBJ2-6, with D perhaps matching TRBD2 (5 bases). The CDR3 runs 15 residues.

This clonotype was detected once. Its ends do not fully match the called genes, so a read error is possible. The V call is TRBV11-1, the J call TRBJ2-7, with D uncertain. Germline CDR1 reads SGHAT; CDR2 reads FQDESV (reference sequence). The CDR3 totals 15 residues. The CDR3 sequence is CASCLEVTLSYEQYF. The CDR3, as DNA: TGTGCCAGCTGCTTAGAGGTGACCTTGTCCTACGAGCAGTACTTC.

The rearrangement joins TRBV6-6 to TRBJ2-5; TRBD1 matches at 10 bases. CDR3 length: 14 amino acids. CDR1 is MNHNY and CDR2 is SVGAGI in the germline V gene (reference sequence). CDR3 nucleotides: TGTCTCAGCAGTCCCGGACAGGGGGGTGAGACCCAGTACTTC. Translated, it gives CLSSPGQGGETQYF.

A note on this clonotype: One end of the junction fails to match germline, which may point to a read error. V and J are TRBV9 and TRBJ2-7, with 10 nucleotides matching TRBD2. Germline CDR1 is SGDLS and CDR2 is YYNGEE. The CDR3 loop spans 14 amino acids. The CDR3 here is CAISVEVAGGEQYF. The CDR3 DNA sequence: TGTGCCATCAGCGTAGAAGTAGCGGGAGGCGAGCAGTACTTC. The entire variable domain, with the rest obtained from reference TRBV9 and TRBJ2-7, is as follows: DSGVTQTPKHLITATGQRVTLRCSPRSGDLSVYWYQQSLDQGLQFLIQYYNGEERAKGNILERFSAQQFPDLHSELNLSSLELGDSALYFCAISVEVAGGEQYFGPGTRLTVT.

A word on this clonotype: Mismatch with germline at one junction end may stem from a read error. V is TRBV16 and J is TRBJ1-4, with TRBD1 as a possible D gene (6 bases). The CDR3 sequence is 15 residues long. CDR1 and CDR2 from the germline V gene are KGHSY and FQNENV. The CDR3 loop is CASSQSGAANGKLFF. The CDR3 DNA is TGTGCCAGCAGCCAATCGGGGGCAGCTAATGGAAAACTGTTTTTT. The full variable domain, in which reference TRBV16 and TRBJ1-4 provide the parts outside the CDR3, is GEEVAQTPKHLVRGEGQKAKLYCAPIKGHSYVFWYQQVLKNEFKFLISFQNENVFDETGMPKERFSAKCLPNSPCSLEIQATKLEDSAVYFCASSQSGAANGKLFFGSGTQLSVL.

This clonotype was recorded many times. The chain recombines TRBV30 with TRBJ2-5; 7 nucleotides align to TRBD2. Germline V CDR1 and CDR2: GTSNPN, SVGIG (reference sequence). The CDR3 sequence is 13 residues long. After removal of 3 bases from V and 4 bases from J, the junction contained 5 bases not matched to a gene. The CDR3: CAWRGGSGETQYF. The CDR3 bases are TGTGCCTGGAGAGGCGGGAGTGGAGAGACCCAGTACTTC. Filled out from reference TRBV30 and TRBJ2-5, the complete variable domain reads SQTIHQWPATLVQPVGSPLSLECTVEGTSNPNLYWYRQAAGRGLQLLFYSVGIGQISSEVPQNLSASRPQDRQFILSSKKLLLSDSGFYLCAWRGGSGETQYFGPGTRLLVL.

This clonotype was counted between two and nine times. The chain has TRBV29-1 and TRBJ2-3; 7 bases match TRBD1. Germline V gene lookup returns CDR1 SQVTM and CDR2 ANQGSEA. V trimming: 6 bases; J trimming: 5 bases; junction bases outside the gene matches: 11. CDR3 length: 14 residues. The CDR3 here is CSVADQGDIDTQYF. CDR3 sequence (DNA): TGCAGCGTCGCGGACCAGGGGGACATAGATACGCAGTATTTT.